This T cell receptor (beta chain) was identified in a study of blood T cell repertoires in COVID-19. Study details: Samples came from the United States, Italy and Spain, spanning acute and convalescent COVID-19. In each case, the material was cDNA or gDNA derived from T cells, B-cell-depleted T cells, or PBMCs.

This clone came up once. In the original workflow: Researchers report that nucleated cell counts were estimated from reference gene primer amplification. Sequencing used immunoSEQ multiplex PCR; TCRdb keeps in-frame clones, though not all of them. V and J calls and clone size are those listed in that table; D and trimming were worked out from the DNA. The table records around 250,000 clones, roughly nine tenths of them present only once. CDR3 size: 11 residues. The germline V and J ends were trimmed by 9 bases and 5 bases, with 7 bases remaining between them. Germline V lookup: CDR1 KGHDR, CDR2 SFDVKD.

Sequencing was done on a sample of peripheral blood. This TCR was sampled from a man in his sixties with acute or convalescent COVID-19. V usage is TRBV24-1 and J usage is TRBJ2-1; D gene uncertain. The CDR3 sequence: CATARDNEQFF. The DNA for the CDR3 is TGTGCCACCGCTCGCGACAATGAGCAGTTCTTC.